This T cell receptor beta chain was sequenced in a study of PD-L1 blockade in urothelial cancer. Across the whole study: As for prior chemotherapy regimens, patients had received 0 to 3. Blood samples contained a median around 140,000 T cells.

The method was immunoSEQ multiplex PCR; TCRdb's version includes in-frame clones alone and lacks a portion of them. Seen here are some 80,000 clones, around 90% observed once, and the top ten hold 5% to 6%. This clone was seen a single time. The CDR3 contains 18 residues. V dropped 4 bases and J dropped 0; count of bases not matched to a gene: 11. Germline values: CDR1 SGHNT, CDR2 YYREEE (reference sequence). Individual patients had between 1 and 8 samples, taken pretreatment and on-treatment. The J gene is TRBJ1-1, the V gene TRBV5-4, with TRBD1 matching over 11 bases. The TCR was taken from a woman between 70 and 85 years old with urothelial cancer. The source was PBMCs, collected around atezolizumab (anti-PD-L1) treatment. This chain's CDR3 is CASSRAGTGGLVNTEAFF. The CDR3 DNA follows: TGTGCCAGCAGCAGGGCCGGGACAGGGGGATTAGTGAACACTGAAGCTTTCTTT.